The 19 T cell receptor beta chains below all came from one sample that was sequenced in a study of blood T cells in healthy people across ages. Combining a sample-barcoded 5' primer with a J-beta primer mix, a second PCR ran for about 6 to 12 cycles. TCRdb independently ran MiXCR on the 5' RACE reads; one entry per CDR3 protein. The profile shows over 1.5 million distinct CDR3 sequences, around 48% of them singletons. The material sequenced was blood. Receptors were obtained from a middle-aged woman in good health.

Of note for this clonotype: One junction end does not reproduce the germline sequence, and a read error may be involved. This CDR3 reads CASSLAGLAPYNEQFF. As DNA, the CDR3 is TGTGCTAGCAGCTTAGCGGGACTAGCCCCCTACAATGAGCAGTTCTTC. The chain couples TRBV7-7 to TRBJ2-1; TRBD2 matches 9 bases. Germline CDR1 SSHAT, CDR2 FNYEAQ (reference sequence). CDR3 length equals 16 residues.

The table lists this clonotype with a few counts. The gene calls are TRBV6-5 and TRBJ2-1, with 14 bases aligning to TRBD2. The CDR3 runs 15 residues. The germline V gene has CDR1 MNHEY and CDR2 SVGAGI. Unmatched junction bases numbered 6, after V lost 5 bases and J lost 9 bases. CDR3: CASSQGTSGGGEQFF. The CDR3 region has the DNA TGTGCCAGCAGTCAAGGGACTAGCGGGGGTGGTGAGCAGTTCTTC.

This clonotype appeared a single time. The genes are TRBV10-3 and TRBJ2-3, with TRBD1 matching 9 bases. Germline values: CDR1 ENHRY, CDR2 SYGVKD. CDR3 size: 15 residues. The V segment lost 5 bases and the J segment 4 bases; nucleotides outside the gene matches: 7. The CDR3 region has the DNA TGTGCCATCAGTAAGACCGGGACAGGGTCAGATACGCAGTATTTT. This codes for CAISKTGTGSDTQYF.

The J gene is TRBJ2-1, the V gene TRBV6-5; 13 bases are a match to TRBD2. The CDR3 spans 15 residues. J gave up 10 bases and V 4 bases, and 7 bases lay outside the gene matches. The germline CDR1 and CDR2 sequences are MNHEY and SVGAGI. For the CDR3, the DNA is TGTGCCAGCAGTTCCTACGGACTAGCGGGGGACGAGCAGTTCTTC. As protein: CASSSYGLAGDEQFF.

This chain uses TRBV2 with TRBJ1-2, with D possibly TRBD1 on 5 matching bases. CDR1 is SNHLY, CDR2 FYNNEI, per germline. V was pared by 2 bases and J by 8 bases, with 12 bases between. This CDR3 contains 13 residues. The CDR3 is CASSELWGGGYTF. In DNA, the CDR3 is TGTGCCAGCAGTGAACTCTGGGGCGGCGGCTACACCTTC.

This clonotype was counted between two and nine times. The gene calls are TRBV24-1 and TRBJ2-1; possibly TRBD1 for D (6 bases). Germline values: CDR1 KGHDR, CDR2 SFDVKD. The germline V and J ends were trimmed by 4 bases and 2 bases, with 11 bases remaining between them. CDR3 length: 15 residues. In DNA, the CDR3 is TGTGCCACCAGTGACCGGGACAATCCCTACAATGAGCAGTTCTTC. Protein product: CATSDRDNPYNEQFF.

The genes are TRBV18 and TRBJ2-5, with 11 bases that match TRBD1. CDR1 is KGHSH and CDR2 is LQKENI in the germline V gene. This CDR3 region has 16 residues. J lost 5 bases, V lost 1 base, and 6 bases had no gene match. The DNA of the CDR3 is TGTGCCAGCTCACCACTAGGGACAGGGGGATCGGAGACCCAGTACTTC. Protein product: CASSPLGTGGSETQYF.

The rearrangement joins TRBV6-5 to TRBJ2-7, with 9 bases lining up with TRBD2. J was trimmed by 7 bases and V by 10 bases; bases with no gene match: 11. The CDR3 is 13 amino acids. Looked up from germline, CDR1 is MNHEY and CDR2 is SVGAGI. CDR3 DNA sequence: TGTGCCACCACCCTCCGGACTAGCGATGAGCAGTACTTC. Protein product: CATTLRTSDEQYF.

This clonotype was counted only a few times. The chain joins TRBV6-1 to TRBJ2-3, with TRBD2 identical over 7 bases. The CDR3 extends over 17 amino acids. Germline loops: CDR1 MNHNS, CDR2 SASEGT. J gave up 1 base and V 8 bases, and 15 bases lay outside the gene matches. The DNA of the CDR3 is TGTGCCAGCGGGTCGTCAACCGGGACTACTGGCACAGATACGCAGTATTTT. Translating gives CASGSSTGTTGTDTQYF.

The sample holds a few counts of this clonotype. The V call is TRBV20-1, the J call TRBJ1-6, with a weak D call TRBD1 (6 bases). CDR1 DFQATT and CDR2 SNEGSKA come from the germline V gene (reference sequence). This CDR3 has 14 amino acids. Trimming left V 6 bases short and J 7 bases short, with 16 bases between. This chain's CDR3 is CSASGETDNSPLHF. DNA of the CDR3: TGCAGTGCCTCAGGGGAGACGGACAATTCACCCCTCCACTTT.

The V call is TRBV6-2 or TRBV6-3, the J call TRBJ1-6; 9 nucleotides match TRBD1. Germline V gene sequence: CDR1 MNHEY, CDR2 SVGEGT. CDR3 length: 15 residues. V dropped 6 bases and J dropped 7; count of bases not matched to a gene: 7. CDR3 sequence: CASRPQGARNSPLHF. The CDR3 region has the DNA TGTGCCAGCAGACCACAGGGGGCTAGGAATTCACCCCTCCACTTT.

This clonotype appeared a single time. The chain recombines TRBV29-1 with TRBJ1-2, with D uncertain. CDR1 and CDR2 (germline): SQVTM, ANQGSEA. The germline V and J ends were trimmed by 3 bases and 0 bases, with 8 bases remaining between them. The CDR3 is made up of 13 amino acids. The CDR3 region is CSVEEMTNYGYTF. CDR3 in DNA: TGCAGCGTTGAGGAGATGACTAACTATGGCTACACCTTC.

This chain joins TRBV7-2 and TRBJ2-5; 7 nucleotides agree with TRBD1. The J call may not be correct, given that the DNA end is closer to TRBJ2-7. The CDR3 extends over 15 amino acids. Germline CDR1 is SGHTA and CDR2 is FQGNSA. The CDR3 DNA sequence: TGTGCCAGCAGTAATTCACCGGGACAGACCTACGAGCAGTACTTC. Its translation is CASSNSPGQTYEQYF.

J is TRBJ2-7 and V is TRBV28; D is perhaps TRBD1 or TRBD2 (5 bases each). CDR1 and CDR2 (germline): MDHEN, SYDVKM. The CDR3 loop spans 15 amino acids. V shed 4 bases and J shed 3 bases, with 16 bases lying between them. The CDR3 protein is CASSSYRDRSYEQYF. The CDR3, as DNA: TGTGCCAGCAGTTCATACCGGGACCGGAGCTACGAGCAGTACTTC.

This clonotype was counted between two and nine times. This chain joins TRBV7-2 and TRBJ2-5; D tentatively fits TRBD1 or TRBD2 (5 bases each). V dropped 7 bases and J dropped 5 bases, with 20 bases sitting between them. Germline CDR1 reads SGHTA; CDR2 reads FQGNSA. CDR3 size: 15 residues. Here the CDR3 DNA reads TGTGCCAGCATCACCGAGCCAGGGAGTGGGGAGACCCAGTACTTC. It yields the protein CASITEPGSGETQYF. Full variable domain (remainder filled in from reference TRBV7-2 and TRBJ2-5): GAGVSQSPSNKVTEKGKDVELRCDPISGHTALYWYRQSLGQGLEFLIYFQGNSAPDKSGLPSDRFSAERTGGSVSTLTIQRTQQEDSAVYLCASITEPGSGETQYFGPGTRLLVL.

This clonotype appeared a single time. The rearrangement uses TRBV9 and TRBJ1-1, with D hard to call. Germline V gives CDR1 SGDLS, CDR2 YYNGEE. The V end lost 2 bases, the J end lost 4 bases, and 21 bases lay between the germline ends. The CDR3 totals 17 residues. For the CDR3, the DNA is TGTGCCAGCAGCGTGACGCCGGGGATCAGACCAAGCACTGAAGCTTTCTTT. Translated: CASSVTPGIRPSTEAFF.

The V and J genes are TRBV29-1 and TRBJ2-7; D is undetermined. Between the trimmed V and J ends, which lost 4 bases and 2 bases, there was a span of 6 bases. Germline V gene sequence: CDR1 SQVTM, CDR2 ANQGSEA. The CDR3 covers 11 residues. CDR3 DNA: TGCAGCGTTGTTGGTCCCTACGAGCAGTACTTC. This codes for CSVVGPYEQYF.

The V and J genes are TRBV6-5 and TRBJ1-2; D remains ambiguous. Germline CDR1 MNHEY, CDR2 SVGAGI. Trimming took 7 bases from V and 5 from J, leaving 17 bases between them. The CDR3 totals 14 residues. CDR3: CASTRRSGLYGYTF. DNA of the CDR3: TGTGCCAGCACGAGGCGGTCCGGTCTTTATGGCTACACCTTC.

This chain joins TRBV5-1 and TRBJ2-1; tentative D call: TRBD1 (6 bases). CDR1 SGHRS and CDR2 YFSETQ come from the germline V gene. Trimming took 3 bases from V and 0 from J, leaving 10 bases between them. This CDR3 is 15 amino acids long. CDR3 in DNA: TGCGCCAGCAGCTGGGACACCACCTCCTACAATGAGCAGTTCTTC. Protein: CASSWDTTSYNEQFF.